A selection of T cell receptor beta chains follows, all from one sample in a study of T-cell memory formation after mild COVID-19. TCRdb independently ran MiXCR on the 5' RACE reads; one entry per CDR3 protein. The sample has under 350,000 distinct CDR3 sequences, around 16% seen once. The sequencing sample was made of PBMCs or a T cell subset sorted from them (not recorded which). The receptors derive from a young man who had mild COVID-19 (a few samples of this study predate the infection). Cell type and time point are not known. The CDR3 runs from the conserved cysteine through the conserved F or W. Each record gives: V gene, D gene, clone size, J gene, CDR3 protein, CDR3 DNA. The D gene is left open where the match is weak. Not every row has a clone size; where given, it reads once, few, many or a size class.

TRBV5-6	.	few	TRBJ2-1	CASSLGGTTYNEQFF	TGTGCCAGCAGCTTGGGGGGGACCACCTACAATGAGCAGTTCTTC
TRBV6-2/TRBV6-3	.	.	TRBJ2-5	CASSPLVFRGRETQYF	TGTGCCAGCAGTCCCCTAGTTTTCAGGGGGAGGGAGACCCAGTACTTC
TRBV6-5	.	.	TRBJ2-7	CASRYPGAYEQYF	TGTGCCAGCAGGTACCCGGGGGCCTACGAGCAGTACTTC
TRBV12-3/TRBV12-4	.	.	TRBJ1-2	CASSMRGQRGYTF	TGTGCCAGCAGTATGCGGGGGCAGAGAGGCTACACCTTC
TRBV5-1	.	few	TRBJ2-3	CASSPGGGFPSTDTQYF	TGCGCCAGCAGCCCAGGGGGGGGTTTCCCTAGCACAGATACGCAGTATTTT
TRBV4-3	.	.	TRBJ1-3	CASSQDGSGVAHTIYF	TGCGCCAGCAGCCAAGATGGTTCGGGCGTGGCGCACACCATATATTTT
TRBV29-1	TRBD1	.	TRBJ1-3	CSVEDLGTGTGNTIYF	TGCAGCGTTGAAGATCTCGGGACAGGGACTGGAAACACCATATATTTT
TRBV9	.	few	TRBJ2-3	CASSVDRADTQYF	TGTGCCAGCAGCGTAGATCGGGCAGATACGCAGTATTTT
TRBV7-8	TRBD1	few	TRBJ1-4	CASSLWRGPNEKLFF	TGTGCCAGCAGCTTATGGAGGGGGCCTAATGAAAAACTGTTTTTT
TRBV5-1	.	.	TRBJ1-3	CASSSQPDSGNTIYF	TGCGCCAGCAGCTCGCAGCCCGACAGCGGAAACACCATATATTTT
TRBV6-5	TRBD1	many	TRBJ2-5	CASRPGTGGGETQYF	TGTGCCAGCAGGCCCGGGACAGGGGGCGGAGAGACCCAGTACTTC
TRBV4-3	TRBD2	.	TRBJ2-2	CASSPRTSGGAFGELFF	TGCGCCAGCAGCCCGCGGACTAGCGGGGGGGCTTTCGGGGAGCTGTTTTTT
TRBV7-2	.	.	TRBJ2-7	CASSLWNGRRAYEQYF	TGTGCCAGCAGCTTGTGGAATGGGAGACGGGCCTACGAGCAGTACTTC
TRBV4-1	.	few	TRBJ1-6	CASSQGVPLTNSPLHF	TGCGCCAGCAGCCAAGGCGTACCCTTGACGAATTCACCCCTCCACTTT
TRBV6-5	.	few	TRBJ1-1	CASSETVNTEAFF	TGTGCCAGCAGTGAGACGGTGAACACTGAAGCTTTCTTT
TRBV12-3/TRBV12-4	TRBD2	few	TRBJ2-5	CASSPGLARETQYF	TGTGCCAGCAGCCCGGGACTAGCGCGAGAGACCCAGTACTTC
TRBV4-1	.	.	TRBJ1-4	CASSLGDWLFF	TGCGCCAGCAGCTTAGGAGACTGGCTGTTTTTT
TRBV9	TRBD1	few	TRBJ2-3	CASSVATGGADTQYF	TGTGCCAGCAGCGTAGCTACAGGGGGCGCAGATACGCAGTATTTT
TRBV20-1	TRBD1	.	TRBJ1-5	CSAEGAGNQPQHF	TGCAGTGCTGAGGGGGCAGGCAATCAGCCCCAGCATTTT
TRBV27	TRBD1	.	TRBJ1-6	CASSLWAASDRRRSPLHF	TGTGCCAGCAGTTTATGGGCGGCATCGGACAGGAGACGTTCACCCCTCCACTTT
TRBV4-3	TRBD1	few	TRBJ1-1	CASSQEGGRGRRAFF	TGCGCCAGCAGCCAAGAGGGGGGCAGGGGGCGTAGAGCTTTCTTT
TRBV7-2	TRBD2	.	TRBJ2-5	CASSLVISSGAETQYF	TGTGCCAGCAGCTTAGTAATTTCTAGCGGGGCAGAGACCCAGTACTTC
TRBV25-1	.	few	TRBJ1-2	CASSEYKGYTF	TGTGCCAGCAGTGAATATAAGGGCTACACCTTC
TRBV4-2	.	.	TRBJ2-3	CASSQDPRSDTDTQYF	TGTGCCAGCAGCCAAGATCCTAGGAGTGATACAGATACGCAGTATTTT
TRBV4-3	.	.	TRBJ2-3	CASSQLQGAQRDTQYF	TGCGCCAGCAGCCAATTACAGGGTGCCCAAAGAGATACGCAGTATTTT
TRBV12-3/TRBV12-4	.	many	TRBJ2-3	CASTPPGADTDTQYF	TGTGCCAGCACTCCTCCGGGGGCGGACACAGATACGCAGTATTTT
TRBV18	.	.	TRBJ2-5	CASSRQQLQPPETQYF	TGTGCCAGCTCTCGCCAACAGTTACAGCCCCCAGAGACCCAGTACTTC
TRBV21-1	.	few	TRBJ1-3	CASSKQGYSGNTIYF	TGTGCCAGCAGCAAACAGGGGTACTCTGGAAACACCATATATTTT
TRBV4-1	.	few	TRBJ2-7	CASSQETFYEQYF	TGCGCCAGCAGCCAAGAAACATTTTACGAGCAGTACTTC
TRBV7-9	.	.	TRBJ2-5	CASSAARWAEETQYF	TGTGCCAGCAGCGCCGCAAGGTGGGCGGAAGAGACCCAGTACTTC
TRBV5-1	.	many	TRBJ2-3	CASSFSNPADTQYF	TGCGCCAGCAGCTTTAGCAATCCGGCAGATACGCAGTATTTT
TRBV20-1	.	.	TRBJ2-3	CSAPPSGSTDTQYF	TGCAGTGCTCCTCCCTCGGGAAGCACAGATACGCAGTATTTT
TRBV7-2	.	few	TRBJ2-3	CASSFAGAADPQYF	TGTGCCAGCAGCTTCGCGGGCGCGGCGGATCCGCAGTATTTT
TRBV7-2	.	.	TRBJ2-5	CASSPRVSSGETQYF	TGTGCCAGCAGCCCTAGGGTGTCGTCCGGGGAGACCCAGTACTTC
TRBV24-1	TRBD2	few	TRBJ2-3	CATKNSGGTDTQYF	TGTGCCACCAAGAACAGCGGGGGGACAGATACGCAGTATTTT
TRBV12-3/TRBV12-4	.	few	TRBJ1-2	CASSSTYGYTF	TGTGCCAGCAGTTCCACCTATGGCTACACCTTC
TRBV27	.	few	TRBJ1-2	CASSLSSTNYGYTF	TGTGCCAGCAGTTTATCGTCAACTAACTATGGCTACACCTTC
TRBV7-8	.	.	TRBJ2-3	CASNRGYTDTQYF	TGTGCCAGCAATCGGGGCTACACAGATACGCAGTATTTT
TRBV7-9	TRBD1	.	TRBJ1-2	CASSLTLPGQGARGYTF	TGTGCCAGCAGCTTAACTTTACCGGGACAGGGGGCGCGTGGCTACACCTTC
TRBV2	.	few	TRBJ1-2	CASGHGIRSGYGYTF	TGTGCCAGCGGACACGGCATCCGTTCCGGCTATGGCTACACCTTC
TRBV4-1	.	.	TRBJ2-1	CASSRSDAYNEQFF	TGCGCCAGCAGCCGATCGGACGCCTACAATGAGCAGTTCTTC
TRBV7-3	.	many	TRBJ2-1	CASSTYRANEQFF	TGTGCCAGCAGCACATACAGGGCGAATGAGCAGTTCTTC
TRBV21-1	.	few	TRBJ1-2	CASSRLGQLYGYTF	TGTGCCAGCAGCAGGCTGGGACAGCTCTATGGCTACACCTTC
TRBV5-1	.	.	TRBJ2-7	CASSLRSGPSSYEQYF	TGCGCCAGCAGCTTGAGAAGCGGGCCTAGTTCCTACGAGCAGTACTTC
TRBV7-2	.	.	TRBJ2-3	CASSLNSAGTDTQYF	TGTGCCAGCAGCTTAAACTCGGCAGGCACAGATACGCAGTATTTT
TRBV11-1	.	many	TRBJ2-1	CASSKHREDEQFF	TGTGCCAGCAGCAAACACAGGGAGGATGAGCAGTTCTTC
TRBV4-2	.	.	TRBJ1-1	CASSQGSMTEAFF	TGTGCCAGCAGCCAAGGGTCGATGACTGAAGCTTTCTTT
TRBV5-5	.	.	TRBJ2-2	CASSPLVQTGELFF	TGTGCCAGCAGCCCGTTAGTTCAGACCGGGGAGCTGTTTTTT
TRBV20-1	TRBD1	.	TRBJ2-1	CSARLTGGTNEQFF	TGCAGTGCGAGACTGACAGGGGGCACGAATGAGCAGTTCTTC
TRBV19	.	few	TRBJ1-2	CASSISTGNYGYTF	TGTGCCAGTAGTATATCAACAGGGAACTATGGCTACACCTTC
TRBV7-2	.	.	TRBJ1-5	CASSPHSGGDKPQHF	TGTGCCAGCAGCCCCCACTCAGGAGGGGATAAGCCCCAGCATTTT
TRBV4-2	TRBD1	.	TRBJ1-4	CASSPKQGSGEKLFF	TGTGCCAGCAGCCCAAAACAGGGGTCAGGGGAAAAACTGTTTTTT
TRBV7-2	.	.	TRBJ2-7	CASSRTASGDYEQYF	TGTGCCAGCAGCCGGACAGCCTCGGGGGACTACGAGCAGTACTTC
TRBV20-1	TRBD2	few	TRBJ2-3	CSASRGGLDTQYF	TGCAGTGCTTCCCGGGGGGGCCTAGATACGCAGTATTTT
TRBV5-8	.	.	TRBJ2-7	CASSLVVPYEQYF	TGTGCCAGCAGCTTGGTGGTCCCCTACGAGCAGTACTTC